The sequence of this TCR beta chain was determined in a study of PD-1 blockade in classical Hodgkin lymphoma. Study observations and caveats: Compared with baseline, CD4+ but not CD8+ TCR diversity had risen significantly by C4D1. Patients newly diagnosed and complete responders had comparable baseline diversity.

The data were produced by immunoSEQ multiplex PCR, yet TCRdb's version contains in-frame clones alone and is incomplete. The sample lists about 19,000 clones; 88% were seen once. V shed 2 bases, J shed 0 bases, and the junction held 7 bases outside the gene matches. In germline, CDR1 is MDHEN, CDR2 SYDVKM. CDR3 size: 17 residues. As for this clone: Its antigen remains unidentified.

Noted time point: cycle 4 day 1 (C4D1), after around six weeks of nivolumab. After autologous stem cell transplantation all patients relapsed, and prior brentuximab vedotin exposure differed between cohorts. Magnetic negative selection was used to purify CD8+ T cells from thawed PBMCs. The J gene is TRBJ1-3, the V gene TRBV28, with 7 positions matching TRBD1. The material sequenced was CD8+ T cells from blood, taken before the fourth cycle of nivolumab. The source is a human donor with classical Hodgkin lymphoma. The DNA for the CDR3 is TGTGCCAGCAGTTTAATAAGACAGGGCCTCTCTGGAAACACCATATATTTT. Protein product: CASSLIRQGLSGNTIYF.